Below, one T cell receptor beta chain is given with its context. This entry belongs to a study of blood T cell repertoires in COVID-19. Per the study methods: Amplification from reference gene primers served as the basis for estimated nucleated cell counts. Sequencing was performed with immunoSEQ multiplex PCR; in TCRdb, only in-frame clones are kept and a portion is missing. V, J and clone size reflect that table, while D and trimming were determined from the DNA. There are roughly 190,000 clones in the sample; 75% to 80% occur only once, and 8.5% to 10% lies in the top ten. This sequence was found in a woman aged 45-65 years with active or convalescent COVID-19. The material sequenced was peripheral blood.

The CDR3 loop is CARRDAGTKHEQYF. The CDR3 DNA reads as TGCGCCAGGCGGGACGCAGGCACGAAACACGAGCAGTACTTC. The chain uses TRBV4-1 and TRBJ2-7; tentatively, D is TRBD2 (6 bases). CDR1 and CDR2 from the germline V gene are MGHRA and YSYEKL. The V end was cut by 9 bases, the J end by 5 bases, with 20 bases between. This CDR3 has 14 amino acids.